This T cell receptor (beta chain) was profiled in a study of tumor-infiltrating lymphocytes in primary liver carcinoma. Study in general: The tumors ranged from roughly 4.2 to 11 cm across and fell within stage T1-T3 N0M0.

RNA and DNA were co-extracted from approximately 20-30 mg of unsorted bulk tissue. Trimming took 6 bases from V and 8 from J, leaving 17 bases between them. This CDR3 comprises 14 residues. The germline V gene has CDR1 ENHRY and CDR2 SYGVKD. Researchers generated TCR beta cDNA from roughly 510 ng of total RNA, relying on a constant-region primer. A slightly modified ARM-PCR protocol with three nested multiplex PCR rounds produced these TCR beta libraries. Investigators reported that the first two PCR rounds, at 10 cycles each, used TRBV1-TRBV30 forward primers with a C-beta reverse primer. TCRdb re-derived calls from the multiplex PCR reads in MiXCR, one entry per CDR3 protein. The data hold roughly 30,000 distinct CDR3 sequences, with less than 75% observed a single time. On this clonotype: The CDR3 end shows no conserved phenylalanine or tryptophan, and so a read error is likely.

This receptor was taken from a woman aged 25 to 39 with primary liver carcinoma and hepatitis B virus infection. The chain couples TRBV10-3 to TRBJ2-1, with unresolved D. The sequencing input was liver tumor tissue from sampling region 3. Regarding subset: tumor region T3, left-lateral pole. The CDR3 bases are TGTGCCATCAGACCAACGGCGATCCGGGATGAGCAGTTCTCC. This codes for CAIRPTAIRDEQFS.